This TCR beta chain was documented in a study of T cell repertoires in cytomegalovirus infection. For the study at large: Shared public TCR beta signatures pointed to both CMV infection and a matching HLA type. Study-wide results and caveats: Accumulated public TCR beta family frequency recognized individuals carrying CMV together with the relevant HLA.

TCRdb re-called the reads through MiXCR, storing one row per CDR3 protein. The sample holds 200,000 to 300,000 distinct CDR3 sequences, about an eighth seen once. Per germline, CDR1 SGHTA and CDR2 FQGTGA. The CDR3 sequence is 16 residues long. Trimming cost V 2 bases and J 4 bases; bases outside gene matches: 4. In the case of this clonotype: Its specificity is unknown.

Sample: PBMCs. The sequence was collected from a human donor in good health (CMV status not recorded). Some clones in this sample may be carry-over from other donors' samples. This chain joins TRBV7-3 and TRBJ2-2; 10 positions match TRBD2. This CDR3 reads CASSLVAGGFTGELFF. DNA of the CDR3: TGTGCCAGCAGCTTAGTAGCGGGGGGATTCACCGGGGAGCTGTTTTTT.